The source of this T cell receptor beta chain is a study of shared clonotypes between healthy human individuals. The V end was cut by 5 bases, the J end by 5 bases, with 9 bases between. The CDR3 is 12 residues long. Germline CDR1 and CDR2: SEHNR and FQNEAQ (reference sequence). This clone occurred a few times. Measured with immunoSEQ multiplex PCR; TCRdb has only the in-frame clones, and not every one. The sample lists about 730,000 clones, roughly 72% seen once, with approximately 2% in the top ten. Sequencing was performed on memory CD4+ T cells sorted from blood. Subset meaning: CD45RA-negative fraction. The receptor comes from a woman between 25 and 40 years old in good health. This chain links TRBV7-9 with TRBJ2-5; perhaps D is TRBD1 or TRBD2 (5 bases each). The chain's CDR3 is CASSMGRETQYF. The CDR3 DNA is TGTGCCAGCAGCATGGGACGGGAGACCCAGTACTTC.